Listed below are T cell receptor beta chains from one sample, sequenced in a study of cytomegalovirus exposure and HLA in healthy donors. Only in-frame clones appear in the TCRdb table, and some are missing; sequencing was by immunoSEQ multiplex PCR. This sample has about 180,000 clones, with around 80% found just once. Sequencing input: PBMCs. The receptors derive from a woman aged 25-40 years in good health and CMV-seronegative. CDR3s include the opening cysteine and the closing phenylalanine or tryptophan. The order of the fields is D gene, J gene, clone size, V gene, CDR3 protein, CDR3 DNA. A D gene is named only where the DNA matches it firmly. Size is stated for part of the rows, as once, few or many counts, or as a class when the clone is expanded.

- | TRBJ2-1 | - | TRBV6-6 | CASSNSRLDEQFF | TGTGCCAGCTCGAATAGCCGGCTGGATGAGCAGTTCTTC
TRBD1 | TRBJ2-3 | - | TRBV7-9 | CASSLGDSSTDTQYF | TGTGCCAGCAGCTTAGGGGACAGTAGCACAGATACGCAGTATTTT
TRBD1 | TRBJ1-5 | - | TRBV7-2 | CASSPTAGRGSNQPQHF | TGTGCCAGCAGCCCGACCGCTGGCAGGGGGAGCAATCAGCCCCAGCATTTT
- | TRBJ1-3 | few | TRBV7-2 | CASSPAPQSSGNTIYF | TGTGCCAGCAGCCCGGCGCCACAGAGCTCTGGAAACACCATATATTTT
- | TRBJ2-3 | - | TRBV29-1 | CSVEQGNTDTQYF | TGCAGCGTTGAACAGGGGAACACAGATACGCAGTATTTT
- | TRBJ1-5 | - | TRBV9 | CASSVGGSSNQPQHF | TGTGCCAGCAGCGTAGGAGGTTCCAGCAATCAGCCCCAGCATTTT
TRBD1 | TRBJ1-4 | few | TRBV6-1 | CASSALPGQGGKLFF | TGTGCCAGCAGTGCACTTCCGGGACAGGGTGGAAAACTGTTTTTT
- | TRBJ2-6 | - | TRBV9 | CASSRYWSLAGKEGANVLTF | TGTGCCAGCAGCCGCTATTGGAGCCTGGCTGGTAAAGAGGGGGCCAACGTCCTGACTTTC
TRBD1 | TRBJ1-1 | - | TRBV10-3 | CAISELGQGGTEAFF | TGTGCCATCAGTGAGTTGGGACAGGGAGGCACTGAAGCTTTCTTT
- | TRBJ2-1 | few | TRBV7-3 | CASSLTPGNEQFF | TGTGCCAGCAGCTTAACTCCCGGGAATGAGCAGTTCTTC
- | TRBJ2-7 | - | TRBV2 | CASSEGQATEQYF | TGTGCCAGCAGTGAGGGGCAGGCTACCGAGCAGTACTTC
TRBD2 | TRBJ2-3 | - | TRBV5-4 | CASSLTSGGPFDTQYF | TGTGCCAGCAGCTTGACTAGCGGGGGGCCTTTCGATACGCAGTATTTT
TRBD1 | TRBJ2-3 | few | TRBV5-6 | CASTPLGTATDTQYF | TGTGCCAGCACCCCCTTGGGGACAGCCACAGATACGCAGTATTTT
TRBD2 | TRBJ2-3 | - | TRBV9 | CASSVGLAGSSTDTQYF | TGTGCCAGCAGCGTAGGTCTAGCGGGGTCAAGCACAGATACGCAGTATTTT
- | TRBJ1-5 | - | TRBV27 | CASSLLGGYYDQPQHF | TGTGCCAGCAGTTTATTAGGGGGATATTATGATCAGCCCCAGCATTTT
- | TRBJ2-3 | - | TRBV6-5 | CASSYGGASTDTQYF | TGTGCCAGCAGTTACGGGGGGGCAAGCACAGATACGCAGTATTTT
TRBD1 | TRBJ1-6 | - | TRBV5-4 | CASSLPGTGNSPLHF | TGTGCCAGCAGCTTGCCCGGGACAGGCAATTCACCCCTCCACTTT
TRBD1 | TRBJ2-7 | - | TRBV19 | CASSGVRQGDDEQYF | TGTGCCAGTAGTGGAGTTAGACAGGGTGACGACGAGCAGTACTTC
TRBD1 | TRBJ1-1 | few | TRBV5-1 | CASSLVGTGDTEAFF | TGCGCCAGCAGCTTGGTCGGGACAGGGGACACTGAAGCTTTCTTT
TRBD1 | TRBJ1-2 | few | TRBV6-5 | CASTEGQGFGYTF | TGTGCCAGCACCGAAGGACAGGGCTTTGGCTACACCTTC
- | TRBJ2-3 | - | TRBV19 | CASSTVAGSYTDTQYF | TGTGCCAGTAGTACAGTCGCGGGGTCATACACAGATACGCAGTATTTT
- | TRBJ2-3 | - | TRBV19 | CASSIVGDTQYF | TGTGCCAGTAGTATAGTCGGGGATACGCAGTATTTT
TRBD2 | TRBJ2-7 | - | TRBV7-2 | CASGSGGVYEQYF | TGTGCCAGCGGTAGCGGGGGGGTATACGAGCAGTACTTC
TRBD2 | TRBJ2-7 | - | TRBV6-6 | CASSYSGLDYEQYF | TGTGCCAGCAGTTACTCGGGACTAGACTACGAGCAGTACTTC
- | TRBJ2-5 | few | TRBV2 | CASNPGTQETQYF | TGTGCCAGCAACCCGGGGACTCAAGAGACCCAGTACTTC
TRBD2 | TRBJ2-1 | - | TRBV11-2 | CASSWKRGGPLKRNNEQFF | TGTGCCAGCAGCTGGAAGCGGGGGGGCCCTCTTAAAAGAAACAATGAGCAGTTCTTC
- | TRBJ2-7 | - | TRBV5-1 | CASSRSPSYEQYF | TGCGCCAGCAGCCGTAGTCCCTCCTACGAGCAGTACTTC
- | TRBJ1-1 | - | TRBV2 | CASSAGFTEAFF | TGTGCCAGCAGTGCAGGGTTCACTGAAGCTTTCTTT
- | TRBJ2-5 | - | TRBV14 | CASSRYPRGSQETQYF | TGTGCCAGCAGCCGATACCCCAGGGGTTCCCAAGAGACCCAGTACTTC
TRBD1 | TRBJ2-3 | - | TRBV2 | CASSVQGATDTQYF | TGTGCCAGCAGCGTACAGGGGGCCACAGATACGCAGTATTTT
TRBD2 | TRBJ2-7 | - | TRBV6-1 | CASSSGGSEQYF | TGTGCCAGCAGCTCGGGGGGAAGCGAGCAGTACTTC
- | TRBJ2-3 | - | TRBV7-2 | CASSLRRGGTDTQYF | TGTGCCAGCAGCTTAAGGCGGGGCGGCACAGATACGCAGTATTTT
TRBD1 | TRBJ1-5 | - | TRBV10-3 | CAISATGVGQPQHF | TGTGCCATCAGTGCGACAGGGGTCGGTCAGCCCCAGCATTTT
- | TRBJ2-3 | - | TRBV7-9 | CASRGGGGSTDTQYF | TGTGCCAGCAGAGGCGGAGGGGGCTCCACAGATACGCAGTATTTT
- | TRBJ1-2 | - | TRBV6-1 | CASSDHFRRQVTNYGHTF | TGTGCCAGCAGTGACCACTTTCGAAGACAGGTGACTAACTATGGCCACACCTTC